These T cell receptor beta chains were read from a single sample in a study of blood T cell repertoires in COVID-19. Sequenced by immunoSEQ multiplex PCR; TCRdb stores in-frame clones only, minus some. The table lists around 160,000 clones, roughly 77% of them singletons. Specimen: peripheral blood. These receptors originate from a human donor in a cohort sampled during active COVID-19. Each CDR3 is given without its conserved first and last residue.

j_call v_call cdr3_aa
TRBJ2-1 TRBV7-8 ASSLQMRAGGQNEQF
TRBJ1-2 TRBV4-1 ASSQVIVSTGRAGNYGYT
TRBJ2-7 TRBV7-9 ASSRDRGTYEQY
TRBJ2-1 TRBV12-3/TRBV12-4 ASSFPSEQF
TRBJ2-1 TRBV27 ASSAAGLFNEQF
TRBJ2-7 TRBV28 ASSRTIDEQY
TRBJ2-5 TRBV6-2/TRBV6-3 ASSLQRGTGARRETQY
TRBJ2-7 TRBV10-2 ASHRDNSYEQY
TRBJ2-7 TRBV7-9 ASSSTGIHYEQY
TRBJ2-7 TRBV6-5 ASSFGFLTYEQY